Listed below are T cell receptor beta chains from one sample, sequenced in a study of OX40 agonist ivuxolimab in advanced cancers. Profiled with immunoSEQ multiplex PCR; TCRdb holds only in-frame clones, not every one. Among 70,000 to 90,000 clones listed, about four fifths were seen once. The sample consisted of CD4+ or CD8+ T cells sorted from blood, taken in a trial of the OX40 agonist ivuxolimab. Source of these receptors: an adult with an advanced solid tumor such as melanoma, head and neck, liver or kidney cancer. Both conserved end residues are part of each CDR3. Fields, in order: J gene, CDR3 length, V gene, CDR3 protein.

J gene: TRBJ1-1
CDR3 length: 14
V gene: TRBV5-5
CDR3 protein: CASSLGQWGTEAFF

J gene: TRBJ1-1
CDR3 length: 13
V gene: TRBV6-4
CDR3 protein: CASRRTGNTEAFF

J gene: TRBJ1-1
CDR3 length: 16
V gene: TRBV19
CDR3 protein: CASSIDLWGRATEAFF

J gene: TRBJ2-1
CDR3 length: 13
V gene: TRBV11-3
CDR3 protein: CASSLDLGREQFF

J gene: TRBJ2-2
CDR3 length: 15
V gene: TRBV27
CDR3 protein: CASSFRVGLTGELFF

J gene: TRBJ2-5
CDR3 length: 14
V gene: TRBV6-5
CDR3 protein: CASSLDDLGETQYF

J gene: TRBJ2-3
CDR3 length: 15
V gene: TRBV5-1
CDR3 protein: CASRAGTGVIDTQYF

J gene: TRBJ2-6
CDR3 length: 14
V gene: TRBV10-1
CDR3 protein: CASSESSTPNVLTF

J gene: TRBJ1-1
CDR3 length: 14
V gene: TRBV6-6
CDR3 protein: CASSYLPLNTEAFF

J gene: TRBJ1-1
CDR3 length: 14
V gene: TRBV5-1
CDR3 protein: CASSLDEVRTEAFF